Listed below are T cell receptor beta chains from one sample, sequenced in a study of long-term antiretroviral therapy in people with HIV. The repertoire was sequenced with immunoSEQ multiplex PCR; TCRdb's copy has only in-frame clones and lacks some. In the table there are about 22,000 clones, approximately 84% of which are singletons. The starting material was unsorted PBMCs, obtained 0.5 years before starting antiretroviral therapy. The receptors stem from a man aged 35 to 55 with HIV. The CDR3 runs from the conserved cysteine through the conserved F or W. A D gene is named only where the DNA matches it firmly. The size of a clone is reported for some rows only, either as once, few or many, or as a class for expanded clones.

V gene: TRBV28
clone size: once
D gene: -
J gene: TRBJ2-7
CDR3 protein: CASSLRGRGRTYEQYF
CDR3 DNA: TGTGCCAGCAGTTTAAGGGGCAGGGGGAGGACCTACGAGCAGTACTTC

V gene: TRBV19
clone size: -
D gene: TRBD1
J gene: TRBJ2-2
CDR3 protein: CASRLTGVGAPNTGELFF
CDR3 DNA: TGTGCCAGTAGGCTGACAGGGGTGGGGGCCCCGAACACCGGGGAGCTGTTTTTT

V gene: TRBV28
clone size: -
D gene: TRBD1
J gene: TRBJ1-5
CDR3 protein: CASSPPGQSNQPQHF
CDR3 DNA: TGTGCCAGCAGTCCCCCGGGACAGAGCAATCAGCCCCAGCATTTT

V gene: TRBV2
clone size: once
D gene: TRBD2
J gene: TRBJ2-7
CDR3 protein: CASSEGGGVTYEQYF
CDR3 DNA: TGTGCCAGCAGTGAAGGGGGGGGAGTAACCTACGAGCAGTACTTC

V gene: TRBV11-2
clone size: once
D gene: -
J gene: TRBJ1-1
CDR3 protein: CASSLPPGYTNEAFF
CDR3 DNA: TGTGCCAGCAGCTTGCCTCCGGGATACACCAACGAAGCTTTCTTT

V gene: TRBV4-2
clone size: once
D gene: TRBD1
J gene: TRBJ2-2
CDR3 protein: CASSQTGDRRTGELFF
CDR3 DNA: TGTGCCAGCAGCCAGACAGGGGATCGGAGAACCGGGGAGCTGTTTTTT

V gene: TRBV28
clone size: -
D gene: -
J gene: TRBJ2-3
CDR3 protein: CASSFQGITDTQYF
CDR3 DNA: TGTGCCAGCAGTTTTCAGGGGATCACAGATACGCAGTATTTT

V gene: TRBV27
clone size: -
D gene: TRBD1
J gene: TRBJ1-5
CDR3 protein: CASSFGTGKQPQHF
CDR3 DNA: TGTGCCAGCAGTTTCGGGACAGGGAAACAGCCCCAGCATTTT

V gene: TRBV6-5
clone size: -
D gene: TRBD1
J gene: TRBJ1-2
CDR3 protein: CASSSNLGQGLYGYTF
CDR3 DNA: TGTGCCAGCAGTTCCAATCTCGGACAGGGACTCTATGGCTACACCTTC

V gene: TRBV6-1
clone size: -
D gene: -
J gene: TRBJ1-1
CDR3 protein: CASSARPSGEYTEAFF
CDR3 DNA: TGTGCCAGCAGTGCCAGGCCTTCTGGGGAGTACACTGAAGCTTTCTTT

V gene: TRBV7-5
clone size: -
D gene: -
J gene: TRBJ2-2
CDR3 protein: CARRCRDTGELFF
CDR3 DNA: TGTGCCAGAAGATGCAGGGACACCGGGGAGCTGTTTTTT

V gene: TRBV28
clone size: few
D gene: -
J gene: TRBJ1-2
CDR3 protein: CASSLAGNGYTF
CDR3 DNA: TGTGCCAGCAGTTTGGCCGGGAATGGCTACACCTTC